The 5 T cell receptor beta chains given below trace back to one sample, sequenced in a study of T cell responses to AZD1222 COVID-19 vaccine. Data came from immunoSEQ multiplex PCR; TCRdb stores just in-frame clones and leaves some out. The sample shows about 150,000 clones, over 85% of them seen only once. The sequencing used peripheral blood, collected on day 0 of AZD1222 vaccination. These receptor sequences come from an adult in good health.

The chain couples TRBV6-5 to TRBJ2-1; weak D call: TRBD1 (6 bases). This CDR3 has 13 amino acids. Between the trimmed V and J ends, which lost 2 bases and 5 bases, there was a span of 7 bases. The germline V gene encodes CDR1 MNHEY and CDR2 SVGAGI. Written as DNA, the CDR3 is TGTGCCAGCAGTTACGACAGGAACAATGAGCAGTTCTTC. Translated, it gives CASSYDRNNEQFF.

The chain combines TRBV11-3 with TRBJ2-5, with D possibly being TRBD1 or TRBD2 (6 bases each). This CDR3 spans 15 amino acids. Between the trimmed V and J ends, which lost 1 base and 3 bases, there was a span of 12 bases. Germline loops: CDR1 SGHNT, CDR2 YENEEA. Written as DNA, the CDR3 is TGTGCCAGCAGCTTAGGGGGGGCTGGGAAAGAGACCCAGTACTTC. It encodes CASSLGGAGKETQYF.

This chain joins TRBV30 and TRBJ1-5; D is uncertain. The germline V gene encodes CDR1 GTSNPN and CDR2 SVGIG (reference sequence). Trimming took 2 bases from V and 3 from J, leaving 8 bases between them. This CDR3 is 13 amino acids long. The CDR3 DNA follows: TGTGCCTGGAGTTCCGGGGACAATCAGCCCCAGCATTTT. Its protein is CAWSSGDNQPQHF.

This clone was recorded once. This sequence joins TRBV27 and TRBJ1-1; 7 nucleotides align to TRBD1. The CDR3 length is 14 residues. Germline V CDR1 and CDR2: MNHEY, SMNVEV (reference sequence). Germline trimming cut 7 bases from V and 5 bases from J; bases unmatched to any gene: 10. The CDR3 sequence: CASTLGGAGTEAFF. CDR3 DNA sequence: TGTGCCAGCACCCTAGGGGGCGCGGGGACTGAAGCTTTCTTT.

The J gene is TRBJ2-7, the V gene TRBV15, with TRBD1 matching 7 bases. The CDR3 is 14 amino acids. Trimming cost V 3 bases and J 5 bases; bases outside gene matches: 7. Germline lookup yields CDR1 LNHNV and CDR2 YYDKDF (reference sequence). DNA of the CDR3: TGTGCCACCAGCAGCTTACAGGGGTCCAACGAGCAGTACTTC. Amino acid sequence: CATSSLQGSNEQYF.